These T cell receptor beta chains were read from a single sample in a study of shared clonotypes between healthy human individuals. Produced via immunoSEQ multiplex PCR; TCRdb's table is partial and in-frame only. The repertoire has fewer than 3 million clones, approximately 90% of them found once; the top ten carry around 0.35%. The material sequenced was naive CD4+ T cells from PBMCs. The receptor source for this set is a man between 18 and 29 years old in good health. Some clones in this sample may be carry-over from other donors' samples. CDR3s include the opening cysteine and the closing phenylalanine or tryptophan. Fields, in order: J gene, clone size, V gene, D gene, CDR3 length, CDR3 DNA, CDR3 protein. The D gene is left open where the match is weak. Clone size is stated in some rows and not others, as once, few, many or a class when expanded.

>TRBJ1-2|once|TRBV19|-|14
TGTGCCAGTAGTATTGGCCCCGGTATCTATGGCTACACCTTC
CASSIGPGIYGYTF
>TRBJ1-5|-|TRBV2|-|14
TGTGCCAGCAAGGGTGAGCCTAGCAATCAGCCCCAGCATTTT
CASKGEPSNQPQHF
>TRBJ1-3|-|TRBV7-9|-|14
TGTGCCAGCAGCTTAGCCTTTGGTGGAAACACCATATATTTT
CASSLAFGGNTIYF
>TRBJ2-2|-|TRBV11-3|TRBD1|15
TGTGCCAGCAGCCGAGGACAGGGTTCCACCGGGGAGCTGTTTTTT
CASSRGQGSTGELFF
>TRBJ1-1|-|TRBV6-1|-|16
TGTGCCAGCAGTGAATCCCACTACAGCATGAACACTGAAGCTTTCTTT
CASSESHYSMNTEAFF
>TRBJ2-6|-|TRBV9|-|16
TGTGCCAGCAGCCCCTCCGTAGGGGCCGGGGCCAACGTCCTGACTTTC
CASSPSVGAGANVLTF
>TRBJ1-5|-|TRBV6-1|-|14
TGTGCCAGCAGTGAAGGTCAGAACAATCAGCCCCAGCATTTT
CASSEGQNNQPQHF
>TRBJ2-5|-|TRBV9|-|15
TGTGCCAGCAGCGCAGGCCTCAGGGTGGGGGAGACCCAGTACTTC
CASSAGLRVGETQYF
>TRBJ1-5|-|TRBV28|TRBD1|16
TGTGCCAGCAGTTTGCGACAGGGGGCGACCAATCAGCCCCAGCATTTT
CASSLRQGATNQPQHF
>TRBJ2-7|-|TRBV5-1|TRBD2|15
TGCGCCAGCAGCCCCGGGAGGGAGGGACCCTACGAGCAGTACTTC
CASSPGREGPYEQYF
>TRBJ1-5|-|TRBV28|-|15
TGTGCCAGCAGCCGCCCGGGGGGTAGCAATCAGCCCCAGCATTTT
CASSRPGGSNQPQHF